The rows below give T cell receptor beta chains drawn from one sample of a study of OX40 agonist ivuxolimab in advanced cancers. The method was immunoSEQ multiplex PCR; TCRdb's version includes in-frame clones alone and lacks a portion of them. The table records 70,000 or so clones, roughly 90% of them present only once. Material: CD4+ or CD8+ T cells sorted from blood, obtained in a trial of the OX40 agonist ivuxolimab. Receptors were obtained from an adult with an advanced solid tumor such as melanoma, head and neck, liver or kidney cancer. Both conserved end residues are part of each CDR3. The order of the fields is CDR3 DNA, CDR3 protein, D gene, V gene, clone size, J gene. D genes are given only for firm matches. The size field is filled for only some rows; it gives once, few, many or a size class.

CDR3 DNA: TGTGCCAGCAGCTTCACTAGCGGGAGGGTAGCAGATACGCAGTATTTT
CDR3 protein: CASSFTSGRVADTQYF
D gene: TRBD2
V gene: TRBV11-2
clone size: NA
J gene: TRBJ2-3

CDR3 DNA: TGTGCCAGTCAGTCAGCCGGGACTAGCGGATTTTACGAGCAGTACTTC
CDR3 protein: CASQSAGTSGFYEQYF
D gene: TRBD2
V gene: TRBV2
clone size: NA
J gene: TRBJ2-7

CDR3 DNA: TGTGCCAGTAGTATAAGGACCATGGGGCCAGGTATTTCCTACGAGCAGTACTTC
CDR3 protein: CASSIRTMGPGISYEQYF
D gene: NA
V gene: TRBV19
clone size: NA
J gene: TRBJ2-7

CDR3 DNA: TGTGCCAGCTCACCGGCCGGGGGTTCCGGAGCTTTCTTT
CDR3 protein: CASSPAGGSGAFF
D gene: NA
V gene: TRBV18
clone size: NA
J gene: TRBJ1-1

CDR3 DNA: TGCAGCGTTATCAAGGGGTCCAACGAGCAGTACTTC
CDR3 protein: CSVIKGSNEQYF
D gene: NA
V gene: TRBV29-1
clone size: NA
J gene: TRBJ2-7

CDR3 DNA: TGTGCCAGTAGTATCGGGACAGGGGGAGAGACCCAGTACTTC
CDR3 protein: CASSIGTGGETQYF
D gene: TRBD1
V gene: TRBV19
clone size: NA
J gene: TRBJ2-5

CDR3 DNA: TGTGCCAGCTCACCACTGTCCATAGGACGAGCCAAAAACATTCAGTACTTC
CDR3 protein: CASSPLSIGRAKNIQYF
D gene: NA
V gene: TRBV18
clone size: NA
J gene: TRBJ2-4

CDR3 DNA: TGCGCCAGCAGCTTTGTGGGGGGCACGTCCTACGAGCAGTACTTC
CDR3 protein: CASSFVGGTSYEQYF
D gene: NA
V gene: TRBV5-1
clone size: few
J gene: TRBJ2-7

CDR3 DNA: TGTGCCAGCAGCTTAGAGGGAAACATTCAGTACTTC
CDR3 protein: CASSLEGNIQYF
D gene: NA
V gene: TRBV7-9
clone size: NA
J gene: TRBJ2-4

CDR3 DNA: TGTGCCAGCAGCTCCGACCCGGGACTAGCGGGAGGGGGGGAGCAGTTCTTC
CDR3 protein: CASSSDPGLAGGGEQFF
D gene: TRBD2
V gene: TRBV7-9
clone size: NA
J gene: TRBJ2-1

CDR3 DNA: TGTGCCAGCAGATTCCGGGACAGCCTTTTTATGAACACTGAAGCTTTCTTT
CDR3 protein: CASRFRDSLFMNTEAFF
D gene: TRBD1
V gene: TRBV28
clone size: NA
J gene: TRBJ1-1

CDR3 DNA: TGTGCCAGTAAGGCACAGGGGATGGCCTATGGCTACACCTTC
CDR3 protein: CASKAQGMAYGYTF
D gene: TRBD1
V gene: TRBV19
clone size: NA
J gene: TRBJ1-2

CDR3 DNA: TGTGCCAGTATGACGTCCGGGACAGGGTATTCCGGGGAGCTGTTTTTT
CDR3 protein: CASMTSGTGYSGELFF
D gene: TRBD1
V gene: TRBV19
clone size: NA
J gene: TRBJ2-2

CDR3 DNA: TGTGCCAGCAGCCCTATAGGGACTAGCGGGAGCCATGAGCAGTTCTTC
CDR3 protein: CASSPIGTSGSHEQFF
D gene: TRBD2
V gene: TRBV9
clone size: NA
J gene: TRBJ2-1

CDR3 DNA: TGTGCCAGCAGCTTTGCGGAAACCTACGAGCAGTACTTC
CDR3 protein: CASSFAETYEQYF
D gene: NA
V gene: TRBV5-4
clone size: NA
J gene: TRBJ2-7

CDR3 DNA: TGTGCCAGTAGTATAGCGGGTGAGCAGTTCTTC
CDR3 protein: CASSIAGEQFF
D gene: NA
V gene: TRBV19
clone size: once
J gene: TRBJ2-1

CDR3 DNA: TGTGCCAGCAGCACCTCGGGACTAGGGGAGGACATTCAGTACTTC
CDR3 protein: CASSTSGLGEDIQYF
D gene: TRBD2
V gene: TRBV11-1
clone size: NA
J gene: TRBJ2-4

CDR3 DNA: TGCGCCAGCAGTGAGAGGGCAATCTACGAGCAGTACTTC
CDR3 protein: CASSERAIYEQYF
D gene: NA
V gene: TRBV10-2
clone size: NA
J gene: TRBJ2-7

CDR3 DNA: TGTGCCAGTAGTATAGGAACGGCTTCTGGAAACACCATATATTTT
CDR3 protein: CASSIGTASGNTIYF
D gene: NA
V gene: TRBV19
clone size: NA
J gene: TRBJ1-3

CDR3 DNA: TGTGCCAGCAGTCACCCGGACACCCAAAACGCCACCTTC
CDR3 protein: CASSHPDTQNATF
D gene: NA
V gene: TRBV27
clone size: NA
J gene: TRBJ1-2

CDR3 DNA: TGTGCCAGCAGCCCAGGTGTAGGCGCAGGCGGGGAGCTGTTTTTT
CDR3 protein: CASSPGVGAGGELFF
D gene: NA
V gene: TRBV7-6
clone size: few
J gene: TRBJ2-2

CDR3 DNA: TGCGCCAGCAGCCAAGATAGGCAGGGGGCTGGTGGCTACACCTTC
CDR3 protein: CASSQDRQGAGGYTF
D gene: TRBD1
V gene: TRBV4-1
clone size: NA
J gene: TRBJ1-2

CDR3 DNA: TGTGCCAGCAGCAAATTTCTCGGGGAATCGTCCTCTGGAAACACCATATATTTT
CDR3 protein: CASSKFLGESSSGNTIYF
D gene: NA
V gene: TRBV7-4
clone size: NA
J gene: TRBJ1-3

CDR3 DNA: TGTGCCAGCAGCTTGTCTACCCGGGGCGACACTGAAGCTTTCTTT
CDR3 protein: CASSLSTRGDTEAFF
D gene: NA
V gene: TRBV5-4
clone size: NA
J gene: TRBJ1-1

CDR3 DNA: TGTGCCAGCAGTGAAGCGAGCGGCCAAGAGACCCAGTACTTC
CDR3 protein: CASSEASGQETQYF
D gene: NA
V gene: TRBV6-1
clone size: NA
J gene: TRBJ2-5

CDR3 DNA: TGTGCCAGCAGCTTGGCCCCGGGACTCACCAATTCACCCCTCCACTTT
CDR3 protein: CASSLAPGLTNSPLHF
D gene: NA
V gene: TRBV5-4
clone size: NA
J gene: TRBJ1-6

CDR3 DNA: TGTGCCAGCAGTTTAGCGGGAGAGAATGAGCAGTACTTC
CDR3 protein: CASSLAGENEQYF
D gene: TRBD2
V gene: TRBV6-5
clone size: NA
J gene: TRBJ2-7

CDR3 DNA: TGTGCCAGCAGTGATGGTCCGACCAAAAACATTCAGTACTTC
CDR3 protein: CASSDGPTKNIQYF
D gene: NA
V gene: TRBV2
clone size: NA
J gene: TRBJ2-4

CDR3 DNA: TGTGCCAGCAGCCCCTCTAGGGCGGACACAGATACGCAGTATTTT
CDR3 protein: CASSPSRADTDTQYF
D gene: NA
V gene: TRBV6-1
clone size: NA
J gene: TRBJ2-3

CDR3 DNA: TGTGCCAGCAGCCTTTTCTTAGGGCGTTCGGGCGGGGAGCTGTTTTTT
CDR3 protein: CASSLFLGRSGGELFF
D gene: NA
V gene: TRBV5-6
clone size: NA
J gene: TRBJ2-2

CDR3 DNA: TGTGCCAGTAGTCCTCAGGGTTATCAGCCCCAGCATTTT
CDR3 protein: CASSPQGYQPQHF
D gene: NA
V gene: TRBV19
clone size: NA
J gene: TRBJ1-5

CDR3 DNA: TGTGCCAGCCGGTGGGCAGGTTTTGAAAAACTGTTTTTT
CDR3 protein: CASRWAGFEKLFF
D gene: NA
V gene: TRBV6-1
clone size: NA
J gene: TRBJ1-4

CDR3 DNA: TGCAGCGTTGACAAGGGGACCGGGGAGCTGTTTTTT
CDR3 protein: CSVDKGTGELFF
D gene: NA
V gene: TRBV29-1
clone size: NA
J gene: TRBJ2-2

CDR3 DNA: TGTGCCAGCAGCGTAGCAGGCGGGAGGGATCAGTTCTTC
CDR3 protein: CASSVAGGRDQFF
D gene: TRBD2
V gene: TRBV9
clone size: NA
J gene: TRBJ2-1

CDR3 DNA: TGTGCCAGTAGTTTTCAGGCGTCCTCCTACGAGCAGTACTTC
CDR3 protein: CASSFQASSYEQYF
D gene: NA
V gene: TRBV19
clone size: once
J gene: TRBJ2-7

CDR3 DNA: TGTGCCAGCACCAGGGACGTGGGAGCCCTCCACTTT
CDR3 protein: CASTRDVGALHF
D gene: NA
V gene: TRBV7-9
clone size: NA
J gene: TRBJ1-6

CDR3 DNA: TGTGCCAGCAGCTTAGGGTCTAGCGGGAGGTACGAGCAGTACTTC
CDR3 protein: CASSLGSSGRYEQYF
D gene: TRBD2
V gene: TRBV11-3
clone size: NA
J gene: TRBJ2-7

CDR3 DNA: TGTGCCAGCAGCCAAGAGGGTTCGGGGGGTGCGTACTGGTCCTATAATTCACCCCTCCACTTT
CDR3 protein: CASSQEGSGGAYWSYNSPLHF
D gene: NA
V gene: TRBV4-2
clone size: NA
J gene: TRBJ1-6

CDR3 DNA: TGTGCCACCAGCAGACCTGGACTAGCGGGAGTAGGGTGGCAAGAGACCCAGTACTTC
CDR3 protein: CATSRPGLAGVGWQETQYF
D gene: TRBD2
V gene: TRBV15
clone size: NA
J gene: TRBJ2-5

CDR3 DNA: TGTGCCAGCAGCTCCCCGACAGATCCAGATACGCAGTATTTT
CDR3 protein: CASSSPTDPDTQYF
D gene: NA
V gene: TRBV5-6
clone size: NA
J gene: TRBJ2-3

CDR3 DNA: TGCGCCAGCCGACCAACTAGCGGGAGCACAGATACGCAGTATTTT
CDR3 protein: CASRPTSGSTDTQYF
D gene: TRBD2
V gene: TRBV5-1
clone size: NA
J gene: TRBJ2-3

CDR3 DNA: TGTGCCAGCAGTGAAGCGGGCCGACAGCCCCAGCATTTT
CDR3 protein: CASSEAGRQPQHF
D gene: NA
V gene: TRBV6-1
clone size: NA
J gene: TRBJ1-5

CDR3 DNA: TGTGCCAGCAGCTCCCCGGGGGGGACTGGGGCCAACGTCCTGACTTTC
CDR3 protein: CASSSPGGTGANVLTF
D gene: TRBD2
V gene: TRBV7-6
clone size: once
J gene: TRBJ2-6

CDR3 DNA: TGTGCCAGCAGCTTAGACAGGGGGGTCTCCTACGAGCAGTACTTC
CDR3 protein: CASSLDRGVSYEQYF
D gene: NA
V gene: TRBV11-2
clone size: few
J gene: TRBJ2-7

CDR3 DNA: TGCGCCAGCAGCTTCGGGACTAGCGGGAACGAGCAGTACTTC
CDR3 protein: CASSFGTSGNEQYF
D gene: TRBD2
V gene: TRBV5-1
clone size: NA
J gene: TRBJ2-7

CDR3 DNA: TGTGCCAGCAGCTTTGGTAGAGGGATACGGCGCGAGCAGTACTTC
CDR3 protein: CASSFGRGIRREQYF
D gene: NA
V gene: TRBV13
clone size: NA
J gene: TRBJ2-7

CDR3 DNA: TGTGCCAGCAGCTTAGATTGGTCGGGCAACTATGGCTACACCTTC
CDR3 protein: CASSLDWSGNYGYTF
D gene: NA
V gene: TRBV11-2
clone size: NA
J gene: TRBJ1-2

CDR3 DNA: TGTGCCAGCAGCTTAGGTGGTGGATCTGGAAACACCATATATTTT
CDR3 protein: CASSLGGGSGNTIYF
D gene: NA
V gene: TRBV7-2
clone size: NA
J gene: TRBJ1-3